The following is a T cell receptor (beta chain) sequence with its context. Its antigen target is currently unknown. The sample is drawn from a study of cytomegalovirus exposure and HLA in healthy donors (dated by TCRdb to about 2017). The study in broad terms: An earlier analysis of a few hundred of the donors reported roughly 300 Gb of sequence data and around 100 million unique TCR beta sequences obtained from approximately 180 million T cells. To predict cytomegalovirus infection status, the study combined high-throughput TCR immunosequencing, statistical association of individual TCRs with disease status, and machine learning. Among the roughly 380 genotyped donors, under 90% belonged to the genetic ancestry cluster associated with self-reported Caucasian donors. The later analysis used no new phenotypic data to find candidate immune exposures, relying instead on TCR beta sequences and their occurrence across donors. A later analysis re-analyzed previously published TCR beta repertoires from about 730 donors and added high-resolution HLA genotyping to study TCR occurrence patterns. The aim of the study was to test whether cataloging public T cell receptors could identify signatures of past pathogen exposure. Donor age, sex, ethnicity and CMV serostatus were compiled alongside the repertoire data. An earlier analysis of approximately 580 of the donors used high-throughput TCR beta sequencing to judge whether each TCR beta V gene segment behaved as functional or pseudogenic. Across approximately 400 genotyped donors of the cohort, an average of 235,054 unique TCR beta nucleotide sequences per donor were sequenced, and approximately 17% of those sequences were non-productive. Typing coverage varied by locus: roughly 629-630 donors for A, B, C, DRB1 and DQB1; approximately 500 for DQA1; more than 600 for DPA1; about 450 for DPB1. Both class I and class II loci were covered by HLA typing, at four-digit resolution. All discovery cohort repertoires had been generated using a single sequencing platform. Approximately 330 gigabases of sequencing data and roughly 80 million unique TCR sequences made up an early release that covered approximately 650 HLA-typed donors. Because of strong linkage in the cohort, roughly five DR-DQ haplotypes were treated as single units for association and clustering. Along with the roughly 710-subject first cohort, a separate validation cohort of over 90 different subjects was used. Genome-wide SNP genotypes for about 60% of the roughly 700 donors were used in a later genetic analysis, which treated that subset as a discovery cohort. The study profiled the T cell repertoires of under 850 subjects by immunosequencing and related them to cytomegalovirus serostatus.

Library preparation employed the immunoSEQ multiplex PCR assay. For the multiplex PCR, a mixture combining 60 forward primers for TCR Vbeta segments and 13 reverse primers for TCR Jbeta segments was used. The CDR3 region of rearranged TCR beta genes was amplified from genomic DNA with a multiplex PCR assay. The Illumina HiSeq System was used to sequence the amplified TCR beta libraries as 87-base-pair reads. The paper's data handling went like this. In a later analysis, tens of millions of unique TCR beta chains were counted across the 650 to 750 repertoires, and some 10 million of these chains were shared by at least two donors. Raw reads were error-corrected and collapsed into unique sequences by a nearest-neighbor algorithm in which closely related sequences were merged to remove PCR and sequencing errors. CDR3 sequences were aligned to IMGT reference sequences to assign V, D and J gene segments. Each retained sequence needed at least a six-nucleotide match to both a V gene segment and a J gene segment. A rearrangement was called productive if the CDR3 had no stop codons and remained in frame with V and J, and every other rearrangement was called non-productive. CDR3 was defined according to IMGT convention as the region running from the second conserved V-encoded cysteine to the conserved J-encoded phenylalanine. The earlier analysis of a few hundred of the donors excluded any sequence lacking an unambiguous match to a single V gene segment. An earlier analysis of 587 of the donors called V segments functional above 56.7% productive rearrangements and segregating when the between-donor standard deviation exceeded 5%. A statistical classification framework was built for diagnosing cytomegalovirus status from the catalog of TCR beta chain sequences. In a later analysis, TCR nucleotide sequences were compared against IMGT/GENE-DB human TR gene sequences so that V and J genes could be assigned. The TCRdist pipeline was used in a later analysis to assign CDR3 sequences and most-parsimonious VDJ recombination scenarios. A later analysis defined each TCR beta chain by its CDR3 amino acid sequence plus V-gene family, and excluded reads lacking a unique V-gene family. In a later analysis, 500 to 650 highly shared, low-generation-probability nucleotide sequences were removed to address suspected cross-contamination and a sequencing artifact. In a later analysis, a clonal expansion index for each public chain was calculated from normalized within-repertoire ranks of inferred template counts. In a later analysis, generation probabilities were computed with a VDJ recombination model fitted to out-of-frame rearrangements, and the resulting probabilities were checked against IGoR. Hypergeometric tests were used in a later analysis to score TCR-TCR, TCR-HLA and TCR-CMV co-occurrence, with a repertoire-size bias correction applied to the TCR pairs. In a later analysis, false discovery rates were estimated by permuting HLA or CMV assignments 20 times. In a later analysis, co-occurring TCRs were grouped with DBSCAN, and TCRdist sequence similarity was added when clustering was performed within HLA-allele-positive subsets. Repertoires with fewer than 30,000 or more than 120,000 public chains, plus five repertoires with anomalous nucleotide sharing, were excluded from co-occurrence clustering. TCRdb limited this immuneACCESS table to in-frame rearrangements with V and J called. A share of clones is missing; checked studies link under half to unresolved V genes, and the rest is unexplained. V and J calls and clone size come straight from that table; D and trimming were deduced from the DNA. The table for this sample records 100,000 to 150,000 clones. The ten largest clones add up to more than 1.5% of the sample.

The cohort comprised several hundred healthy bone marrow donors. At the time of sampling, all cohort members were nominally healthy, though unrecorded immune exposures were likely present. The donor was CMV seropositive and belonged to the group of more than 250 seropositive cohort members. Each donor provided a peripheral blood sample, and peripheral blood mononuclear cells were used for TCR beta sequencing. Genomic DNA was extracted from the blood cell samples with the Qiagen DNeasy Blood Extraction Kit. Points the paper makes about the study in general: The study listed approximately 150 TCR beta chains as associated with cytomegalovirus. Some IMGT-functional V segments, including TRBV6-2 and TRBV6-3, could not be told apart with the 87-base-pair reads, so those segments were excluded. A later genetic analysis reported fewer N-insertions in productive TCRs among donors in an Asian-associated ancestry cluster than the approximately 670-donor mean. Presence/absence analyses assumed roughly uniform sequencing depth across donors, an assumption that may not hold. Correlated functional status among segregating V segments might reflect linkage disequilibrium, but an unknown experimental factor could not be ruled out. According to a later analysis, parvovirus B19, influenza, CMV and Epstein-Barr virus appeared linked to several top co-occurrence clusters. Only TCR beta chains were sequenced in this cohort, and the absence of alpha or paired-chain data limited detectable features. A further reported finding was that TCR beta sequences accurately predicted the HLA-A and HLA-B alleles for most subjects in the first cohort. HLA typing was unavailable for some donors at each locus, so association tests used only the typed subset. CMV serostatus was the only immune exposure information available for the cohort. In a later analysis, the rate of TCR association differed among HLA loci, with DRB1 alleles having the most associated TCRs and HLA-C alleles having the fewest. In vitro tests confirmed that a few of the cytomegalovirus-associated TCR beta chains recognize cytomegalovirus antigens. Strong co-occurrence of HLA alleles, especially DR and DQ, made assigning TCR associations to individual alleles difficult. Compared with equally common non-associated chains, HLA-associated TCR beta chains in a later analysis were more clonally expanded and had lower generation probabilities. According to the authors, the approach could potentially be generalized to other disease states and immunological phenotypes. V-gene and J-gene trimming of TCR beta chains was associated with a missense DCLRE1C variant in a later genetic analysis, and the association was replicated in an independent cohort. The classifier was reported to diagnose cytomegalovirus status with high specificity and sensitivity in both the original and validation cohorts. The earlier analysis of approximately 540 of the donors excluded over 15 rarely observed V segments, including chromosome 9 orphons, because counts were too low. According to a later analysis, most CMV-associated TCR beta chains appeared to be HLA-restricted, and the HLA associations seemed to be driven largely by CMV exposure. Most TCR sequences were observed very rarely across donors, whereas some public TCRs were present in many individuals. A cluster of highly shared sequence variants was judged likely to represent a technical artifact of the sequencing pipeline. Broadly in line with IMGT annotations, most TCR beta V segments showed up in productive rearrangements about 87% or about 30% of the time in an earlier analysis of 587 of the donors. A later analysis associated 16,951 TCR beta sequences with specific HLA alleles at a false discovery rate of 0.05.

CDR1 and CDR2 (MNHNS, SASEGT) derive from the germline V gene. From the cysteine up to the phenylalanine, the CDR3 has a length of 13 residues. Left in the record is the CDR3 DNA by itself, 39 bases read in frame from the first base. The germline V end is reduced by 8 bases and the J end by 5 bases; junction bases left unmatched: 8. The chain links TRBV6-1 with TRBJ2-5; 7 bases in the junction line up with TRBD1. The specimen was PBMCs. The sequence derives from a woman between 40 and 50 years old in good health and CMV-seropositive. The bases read TGTGCCAGCGGCAGGGGGAATATGGAGACCCAGTACTTC. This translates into CASGRGNMETQYF.